These T cell receptor beta chains were read from a single sample in a study of shared clonotypes between healthy human individuals. Some clones are missing from TCRdb's copy, which holds only in-frame ones; the method was immunoSEQ multiplex PCR. Among about 380,000 clones, roughly 96% were seen once, and the ten largest hold approximately 0.3%. Sequenced input: memory CD8+ T cells sorted from blood. The receptors originated from a man between 25 and 39 years old in good health. The CDR3 runs from the conserved cysteine through the conserved F or W. D genes are given only for firm matches. Only some rows state a clone size, as once, few, many or a class for expanded clones.

D | length | J | V | size | DNA | CDR3
. | 14 | TRBJ1-5 | TRBV2 | . | TGTGCCAGCAGTCCGGGACGGTCAAATCAGCCCCAGCATTTT | CASSPGRSNQPQHF
. | 16 | TRBJ1-2 | TRBV29-1 | . | TGCAGCGTTGGTCCCTATGGGTTGACAGCTAACTATGGCTACACCTTC | CSVGPYGLTANYGYTF
. | 12 | TRBJ2-5 | TRBV30 | . | TGTGCCTGGAGTAACCGGGGGGAGACCCAGTACTTC | CAWSNRGETQYF
TRBD1 | 14 | TRBJ2-3 | TRBV5-1 | . | TGCGCCAGCAGCGGACAGGGCTCCACAGATACGCAGTATTTT | CASSGQGSTDTQYF
. | 13 | TRBJ1-5 | TRBV19 | . | TGTGCCAGTAGTATAGCCGGGGGTCAGCCCCAGCATTTT | CASSIAGGQPQHF
TRBD1 | 15 | TRBJ2-2 | TRBV5-1 | few | TGCGCCAGCAGCCCAGGACAGGGGGGCACCGGGGAGCTGTTTTTT | CASSPGQGGTGELFF
TRBD1 | 16 | TRBJ2-7 | TRBV5-4 | . | TGTGCCAGCAGCCTGGACAGGCGCAGAACTCTGGACGAGCAGTACTTC | CASSLDRRRTLDEQYF
TRBD1 | 14 | TRBJ1-2 | TRBV10-2 | . | TGCGCCAGCAGTGCCGGGACAGGGGACTATGGCTACACCTTC | CASSAGTGDYGYTF
TRBD2 | 16 | TRBJ2-5 | TRBV4-2 | . | TGTGCCAGCAGCCAAGGAGCTTTAGTGGGGGGGGAGACCCAGTACTTC | CASSQGALVGGETQYF
. | 15 | TRBJ2-7 | TRBV2 | . | TGTGCCAGCAGTGTCGGCCAGCAGTACGCCTACGAGCAGTACTTC | CASSVGQQYAYEQYF
. | 12 | TRBJ2-1 | TRBV2 | once | TGTGCCAGCGAGCAGGGGGACTATGAGCAGTTCTTC | CASEQGDYEQFF
. | 15 | TRBJ2-3 | TRBV7-9 | once | TGTGCCAGCAGCTCAGGCGACACTGTTCAGGATACGCAGTATTTT | CASSSGDTVQDTQYF
TRBD2 | 16 | TRBJ2-3 | TRBV30 | . | TGTGCCTGGAGTGTATGGCTAGCGGGATCAACAGATACGCAGTATTTT | CAWSVWLAGSTDTQYF
TRBD1 | 14 | TRBJ2-4 | TRBV5-1 | . | TGCGCCAGCAGCTTGCGCCAGGGGGATAACATTCAGTACTTC | CASSLRQGDNIQYF
TRBD2 | 15 | TRBJ2-5 | TRBV29-1 | . | TGCAGCGTTGCCCTCCTATTCGGGAGGGGAGAGACCCAGTACTTC | CSVALLFGRGETQYF
. | 18 | TRBJ2-3 | TRBV5-1 | . | TGCGCCAGCAGCTTGGTTGGTCGGAATCAGGGTAAAACAGATACGCAGTATTTT | CASSLVGRNQGKTDTQYF
TRBD1 | 13 | TRBJ1-3 | TRBV30 | once | TGTGCCAAAGAGGGGGCGAGAGGAAACACCATATATTTT | CAKEGARGNTIYF
. | 14 | TRBJ2-7 | TRBV2 | once | TGTGCCAGCAGAGGAAGTAGGGCCTCCTACGAGCAGTACTTC | CASRGSRASYEQYF
. | 15 | TRBJ1-3 | TRBV15 | . | TGTGCCACCAGCAGAGATCCGGGCTCTGGAAACACCATATATTTT | CATSRDPGSGNTIYF
TRBD2 | 14 | TRBJ2-7 | TRBV28 | . | TGTGCCAGCAGTTCCCCGGGACTAGCGTACGAGCAGTACTTC | CASSSPGLAYEQYF
. | 17 | TRBJ2-2 | TRBV5-1 | once | TGCGCCAGCAGTTCGGGACGATCTACTGGTATTCCCGGGGAGCTGTTTTTT | CASSSGRSTGIPGELFF
. | 14 | TRBJ2-3 | TRBV6-5 | . | TGTGCCAGCAAGACAGCCGCTAGCACAGATACGCAGTATTTT | CASKTAASTDTQYF
. | 15 | TRBJ1-2 | TRBV6-6 | . | TGTGCCAGCAGTTTTCCCGGACAGATCGTCTATGGCTACACCTTC | CASSFPGQIVYGYTF
TRBD2 | 14 | TRBJ2-1 | TRBV27 | . | TGTGCCATACCTCCGGGACTAGCGGACAATGAGCAGTTCTTC | CAIPPGLADNEQFF
. | 13 | TRBJ1-6 | TRBV30 | . | TGTGCCTGGAGGGACAGAAAGGATTCACCCCTCCACTTT | CAWRDRKDSPLHF
TRBD1 | 15 | TRBJ1-2 | TRBV5-4 | . | TGTGCCAGCAGCCCGATGATCACAGGGGGCCGCGGCTACACCTTC | CASSPMITGGRGYTF
. | 15 | TRBJ2-2 | TRBV10-3 | . | TGTGCCATCAGTGCTGTCAGGGGAAACACCGGGGAGCTGTTTTTT | CAISAVRGNTGELFF
. | 17 | TRBJ2-1 | TRBV4-1 | . | TGCGCCAGCAGCCAATCAAAATTTGTAGGGGGGAACAATGAGCAGTTCTTC | CASSQSKFVGGNNEQFF
. | 15 | TRBJ2-3 | TRBV5-1 | . | TGCGCCAGCAGCGTGACAGGTTTGGGCACAGATACGCAGTATTTT | CASSVTGLGTDTQYF
TRBD1 | 16 | TRBJ1-3 | TRBV29-1 | . | TGCAGCGTTGCGACAGGGAATCCAAGAACTGGAAACACCATATATTTT | CSVATGNPRTGNTIYF
TRBD2 | 15 | TRBJ2-5 | TRBV5-4 | . | TGTGCCAGCAGCGGGGGACTAGCGGGAGAAGAGACCCAGTACTTC | CASSGGLAGEETQYF
. | 18 | TRBJ1-5 | TRBV4-2 | . | TGTGCCAGCAGCCAAGTTTTGATCACAGGTGATAGCAATCAGCCCCAGCATTTT | CASSQVLITGDSNQPQHF
. | 17 | TRBJ2-6 | TRBV9 | . | TGTGCCAGCACAAAGAAGGACAGAGTCTCTGGGGCCAACGTCCTGACTTTC | CASTKKDRVSGANVLTF
TRBD2 | 18 | TRBJ2-1 | TRBV2 | . | TGTGCCAGCAGTGAAGCGCTTCTTCCCAGCGGGAGGGTACGTGAGCAGTTCTTC | CASSEALLPSGRVREQFF
. | 13 | TRBJ1-5 | TRBV5-6 | . | TGTGCCAGCAGCCCAGGGCGAGGTCAGCCCCAGCATTTT | CASSPGRGQPQHF
. | 14 | TRBJ2-3 | TRBV21-1 | . | TGTGCCAGCGCCATAGCGGGAGTCCCAGATACGCAGTATTTT | CASAIAGVPDTQYF
. | 15 | TRBJ2-3 | TRBV5-3 | . | TGTGCCAGAAGCTTGGATCGGGGGGCAACGGATACGCAGTATTTT | CARSLDRGATDTQYF
. | 15 | TRBJ2-3 | TRBV7-6 | . | TGTGCCAGCAGTGATACCGGGGCACCGGCAGATACGCAGTATTTT | CASSDTGAPADTQYF
TRBD1 | 20 | TRBJ1-5 | TRBV28 | . | TGTGCCAGCCGGAGGGACTATCCTTATGACGACAGGGGTCGCAGTCAGCCCCAGCATTTT | CASRRDYPYDDRGRSQPQHF
TRBD1 | 14 | TRBJ1-2 | TRBV28 | . | TGTGCCAGCAGTTTGTACGACAGGGGATATGGCTACACCTTC | CASSLYDRGYGYTF
TRBD1 | 14 | TRBJ2-7 | TRBV6-1 | . | TGTGCCAGCCGCCAGACAGGGGTGGTCTACGAGCAGTACTTC | CASRQTGVVYEQYF
. | 19 | TRBJ2-6 | TRBV21-1 | . | TGTGCCAGCAGCAAATGGGGCCAGTGGGGGCACTCTGGGGCCAACGTCCTGACTTTC | CASSKWGQWGHSGANVLTF
. | 15 | TRBJ1-3 | TRBV2 | once | TGTGCCAGCAGGATGGGGACACCAGCTGGAAACACCATATATTTT | CASRMGTPAGNTIYF
. | 13 | TRBJ1-2 | TRBV6-6 | . | TGTGCCAGCAGTTACCACGGGAACTATGGCTACACCTTC | CASSYHGNYGYTF